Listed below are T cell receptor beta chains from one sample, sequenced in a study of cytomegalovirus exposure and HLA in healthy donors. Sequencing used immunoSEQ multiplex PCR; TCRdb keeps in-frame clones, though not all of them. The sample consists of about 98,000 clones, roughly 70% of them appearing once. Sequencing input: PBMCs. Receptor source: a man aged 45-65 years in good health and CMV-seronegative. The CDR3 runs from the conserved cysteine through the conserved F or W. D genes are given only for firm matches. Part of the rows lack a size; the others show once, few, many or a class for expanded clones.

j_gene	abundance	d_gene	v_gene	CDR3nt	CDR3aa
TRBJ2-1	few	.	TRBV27	TGTGCCAGCAGTTTATCATCGGGGGGCCTGTTCTTC	CASSLSSGGLFF
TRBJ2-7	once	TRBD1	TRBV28	TGTGCCAGCAGTCCGACCTCGGGACAGGGCTACGAGCAGTACTTC	CASSPTSGQGYEQYF
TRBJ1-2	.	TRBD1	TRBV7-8	TGTGCCAGCAGACGAGACAGGGGCGCTGGCTACACCTTC	CASRRDRGAGYTF
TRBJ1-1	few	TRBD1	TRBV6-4	TGTGCCAGCAGTGACAGGGACAGTAACACTGAAGCTTTCTTT	CASSDRDSNTEAFF
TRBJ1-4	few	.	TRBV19	TGTGCCAGTAGTATAGCTCGGACTCTCAAAGGGGAAAAACTGTTTTTT	CASSIARTLKGEKLFF
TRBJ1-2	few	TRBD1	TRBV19	TGTGCCAGTAGTACTAGGACAGGGTCGAATGGCTACACCTTC	CASSTRTGSNGYTF
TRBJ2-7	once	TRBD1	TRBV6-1	TGTGCCAGCAGTGAAAGGGACAGCAGCTCCTACGAGCAGTACTTC	CASSERDSSSYEQYF
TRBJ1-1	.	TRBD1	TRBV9	TGTGCCAGCAGCGTGGGACAGGGGGCGGCCAGCGCTGAAGCTTTCTTT	CASSVGQGAASAEAFF
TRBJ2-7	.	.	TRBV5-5	TGTGCCAGCAGCTTGGTTCCGGTTAACTACGAGCAGTACTTC	CASSLVPVNYEQYF
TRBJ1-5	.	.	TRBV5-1	TGCGCCAGCAGCTTGGATACGGATCAGCCCCAGCATTTT	CASSLDTDQPQHF
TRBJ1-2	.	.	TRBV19	TGTGCCAGTAGTACCCTGACAGGCTCGGGTGGCTACACCTTC	CASSTLTGSGGYTF
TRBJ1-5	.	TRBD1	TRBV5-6	TGTGCCAGCAGCTTTGCAGGGGGAGGCAATCAGCCCCAGCATTTT	CASSFAGGGNQPQHF
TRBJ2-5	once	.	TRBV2	TGTGCCAGCAGCTACCGGGGGGCGCAAGAGACCCAGTACTTC	CASSYRGAQETQYF
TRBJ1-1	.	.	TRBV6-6	TGCGCCAGCAGTTCTATCACAGGGAACACTGAAGCTTTCTTT	CASSSITGNTEAFF
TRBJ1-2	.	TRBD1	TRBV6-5	TGTGCCAGCAGTTCGGGACAGGGGTTCTATGGCTACACCTTC	CASSSGQGFYGYTF
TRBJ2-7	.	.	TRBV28	TGTGCCAGCAGTTTCCCCGCGGAGGCTCAGCTCAACGAGCAGTACTTC	CASSFPAEAQLNEQYF
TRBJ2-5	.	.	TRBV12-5	TGTGCTAGTGGTTCCGGAGAGACCCAGTACTTC	CASGSGETQYF
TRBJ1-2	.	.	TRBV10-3	TGTGCCATCAGTGAGTCGATGGGGCAGGGGACTAACTATGGCTACACCTTC	CAISESMGQGTNYGYTF
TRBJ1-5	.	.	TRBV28	TGTGCCAGCAGTGGCCCTTGGGGCAGCAATCAGCCCCAGCATTTT	CASSGPWGSNQPQHF
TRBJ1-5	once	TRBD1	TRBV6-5	TGTGCCAGCAGCGAAACAGGGGGCCGTCAGCCCCAGCATTTT	CASSETGGRQPQHF
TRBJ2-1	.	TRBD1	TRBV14	TGTGCCAGCAGTCGGACTTGGACAGGCTCCTACAATGAGCAGTTCTTC	CASSRTWTGSYNEQFF
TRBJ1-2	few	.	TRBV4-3	TGCGCCAGCAGCCAAGGGGGGCTAGATGGCTACACCTTC	CASSQGGLDGYTF
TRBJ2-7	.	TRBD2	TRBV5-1	TGCGCCAGCAGCTTAGGGACTAGCAGTTCCTACGAGCAGTACTTC	CASSLGTSSSYEQYF
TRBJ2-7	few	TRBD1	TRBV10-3	TGTGCCATCAGTGGTGGACAGGGGGCAGACTACGAGCAGTACTTC	CAISGGQGADYEQYF
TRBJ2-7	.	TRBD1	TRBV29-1	TGCAGCGTTGATCCGGGACAGGGGTTGTACTTC	CSVDPGQGLYF
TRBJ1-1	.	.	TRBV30	TGTGCCTGGAGTCCACCCCCCCGGGGGGTAAGGACTGAAGCTTTCTTT	CAWSPPPRGVRTEAFF
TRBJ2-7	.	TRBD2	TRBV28	TGTGCCAGCAGTTCTACCCGACTAGCGTTTAAGGGCCCAAAATCCTACGAGCAGTACTTC	CASSSTRLAFKGPKSYEQYF
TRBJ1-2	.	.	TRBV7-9	TGTGCCAGCAGCTCGACGCCGGAGATAGCTAACTATGGCTACACCTTC	CASSSTPEIANYGYTF
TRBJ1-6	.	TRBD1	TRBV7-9	TGTGCCAGCAGCTCCAGACAGGGAGATTCACCCCTCCACTTT	CASSSRQGDSPLHF
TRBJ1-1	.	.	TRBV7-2	TGTGCCAGTAGGCGGTTGAACACTGAAGCTTTCTTT	CASRRLNTEAFF
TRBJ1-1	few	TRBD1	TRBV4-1	TGCGCCAGCGGATCAGGGGGCACTGAAGCTTTCTTT	CASGSGGTEAFF
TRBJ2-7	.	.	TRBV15	TGTGCCACCAGCAGAGAGAGTTTGGGAGGCTCCTACGAGCAGTACTTC	CATSRESLGGSYEQYF
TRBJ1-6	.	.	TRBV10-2	TGCGCCAGCAGGCGGGATTTGAATTCACCCCTCCACTTT	CASRRDLNSPLHF
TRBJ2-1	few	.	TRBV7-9	TGTGCCAGCAGCAAAACTAGCAGAGCAACCTTTGGGGACAATGAGCAGTTCTTC	CASSKTSRATFGDNEQFF
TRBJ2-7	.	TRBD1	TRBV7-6	TGTGCCAGCAGCGCCCGACAGGGCTCTCGCGAGCAGTACTTC	CASSARQGSREQYF
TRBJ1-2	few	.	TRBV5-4	TGTGCCAGCAGCCTGACCGGGGTAGGCGGCTACACCTTC	CASSLTGVGGYTF
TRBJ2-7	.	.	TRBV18	TGTGCCAGCTCATCCATGTCAGGGGCCTCCTACGAGCAGTACTTC	CASSSMSGASYEQYF
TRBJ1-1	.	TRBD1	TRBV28	TGTGCCAGCAGCCTAGGCAGGGGGCGGCGGACTGAAGCTTTCTTT	CASSLGRGRRTEAFF
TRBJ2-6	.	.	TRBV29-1	TGCAGCGTTGATGGCTCAATGGGACTCTCTGGGGCCAACGTCCTGACTTTC	CSVDGSMGLSGANVLTF
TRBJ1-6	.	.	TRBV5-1	TGCGCCAGCAGCACAGAAACAGGGAATTCACCCCTCCACTTT	CASSTETGNSPLHF
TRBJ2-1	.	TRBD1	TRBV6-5	TGTGCCAGCACTCCAAAGGACAGGGGGTACAATGAGCAGTTCTTC	CASTPKDRGYNEQFF
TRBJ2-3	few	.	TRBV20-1	TGCAGTACCTCGCGGGCAGATACGCAGTATTTT	CSTSRADTQYF
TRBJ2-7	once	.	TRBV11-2	TGTGCCAGCAGCTTAGAAATTCAGGGGCAAGACTACGAGCAGTACTTC	CASSLEIQGQDYEQYF
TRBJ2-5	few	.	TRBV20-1	TGCAGTGCTCCCGTCCGGGAGACCCAGTACTTC	CSAPVRETQYF
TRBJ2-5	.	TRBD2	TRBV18	TGTGCCAGCTCACCGGTAGGGAGGGGAGAGACCCAGTACTTC	CASSPVGRGETQYF
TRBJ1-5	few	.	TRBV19	TGTGCCAGTAGTATTCAGGGGTCAGGGCCCCAGCATTTT	CASSIQGSGPQHF